What follows describes a single T cell receptor beta chain. CDR3 length: 13 residues. V was cut by 1 base and J by 4 bases, with 8 bases left in between. Germline V lookup: CDR1 GTSNPN, CDR2 SVGIG (reference sequence). This specimen comes from a study of blood T cell repertoires in COVID-19. Across the whole study: Donors in the United States, Italy and Spain gave samples during acute or convalescent COVID-19. Nucleic acid was either cDNA or gDNA, and it came from T cells, B-cell-depleted T cells, or PBMCs.

Source study methods: By means of reference gene primer amplification, nucleated cell counts were estimated. Sequenced by immunoSEQ multiplex PCR; TCRdb stores in-frame clones only, minus some. That table is the source of V, J and clone size, and D and trimming were worked out from the DNA. The data show some 17,000 clones, roughly 80% seen once. What was sequenced was peripheral blood. The source of this sequence is a man older than 75 with acute or convalescent COVID-19. The chain has TRBV30 and TRBJ1-5, with D unresolved. The CDR3 DNA reads TGTGCCTGGAGTGGTGGGAGGAATCAGCCCCAGCATTTT. Translating gives CAWSGGRNQPQHF.